This TCR beta chain is from a study of graft-versus-host responses after intestinal transplantation. Germline lookup yields CDR1 MDHEN and CDR2 SYDVKM. V was pared by 3 bases and J by 1 base, with 7 bases between. CDR3 length equals 13 residues. Assay: immunoSEQ multiplex PCR; the TCRdb copy retains only in-frame clones and omits some. The table lists 50,000 to 75,000 clones, under 90% of them singletons. Investigators treated the graft tissue so that it released intraepithelial and lamina propria lymphocytes. This sequence originates from a human patient who received an intestinal transplant, so some T cells may come from the graft donor. The chain couples TRBV28 to TRBJ2-7; no clear D. Sample: ileum tissue, taken more than 350 days after transplant. The CDR3 coding sequence is TGTGCCAGCAGTTTTTTGGCGTCCTACGAGCAGTACTTC. Its translation: CASSFLASYEQYF.